The 15 T cell receptor beta chains presented below share a single source sample, sequenced in a study of T cell responses to AZD1222 COVID-19 vaccine. Repertoires were generated with immunoSEQ multiplex PCR, while TCRdb's copy carries only in-frame clones and drops some. The table includes around 99,000 clones, roughly 90% detected once. Sample: peripheral blood, taken on day 0 of AZD1222 vaccination. The source of these receptors is an adult in good health.

This clone was detected ten times or more. The genes are TRBV6-5 and TRBJ2-7; TRBD1 matches at 7 bases. Germline lookup yields CDR1 MNHEY and CDR2 SVGAGI. The CDR3 consists of 15 residues. Germline trimming cut 0 bases from V and 6 bases from J; bases unmatched to any gene: 8. The CDR3 reads CASSYSITGESEQYF. The CDR3 DNA follows: TGTGCCAGCAGTTACTCGATTACAGGGGAAAGCGAGCAGTACTTC.

The V and J genes are TRBV10-3 and TRBJ2-6, with D unresolved. Per the germline V gene, CDR1 is ENHRY and CDR2 is SYGVKD. The germline V and J ends were trimmed by 2 bases and 4 bases, with 12 bases remaining between them. CDR3 length: 16 residues. The CDR3: CAISERDQAGANVLTF. The CDR3 DNA reads as TGTGCCATCAGTGAGCGAGACCAGGCGGGGGCCAACGTCCTGACTTTC.

This chain links TRBV6-2 or TRBV6-3 with TRBJ1-1, with D perhaps matching TRBD1 (6 bases). The CDR3 has 14 amino acids. Germline CDR1 reads MNHEY; CDR2 reads SVGEGT. With 5 bases removed from V and 3 bases from J, the gap between germline ends came to 13 bases. CDR3 DNA: TGTGCCAGCAGTAAAAACTCAGGGGACACTGAAGCTTTCTTT. Translation gives CASSKNSGDTEAFF.

This clone was picked up a small number of times. This sequence joins TRBV6-5 and TRBJ2-7; D is perhaps TRBD2 (5 bases). Germline V CDR1 and CDR2: MNHEY, SVGAGI. CDR3 size: 14 residues. Trimming cost V 2 bases and J 0 bases, with 8 bases left between them. The DNA for the CDR3 is TGTGCCAGCAGTTACCAGCGGTCCTCCTACGAGCAGTACTTC. Amino acids: CASSYQRSSYEQYF.

The J gene is TRBJ1-1, the V gene TRBV6-5; D remains unclear. Between the trimmed V and J ends, which lost 4 bases and 3 bases, there was a span of 9 bases. Per germline, CDR1 MNHEY and CDR2 SVGAGI. CDR3 length: 13 amino acids. DNA for the CDR3: TGTGCCAGCAGTTCGCCCCCGGACACTGAAGCTTTCTTT. This encodes CASSSPPDTEAFF.

The V and J genes are TRBV15 and TRBJ2-7; TRBD2 might be the D (6 bases). The CDR3 sequence is 18 residues long. Trimming stripped 1 base from V and 1 base from J, with 20 bases between. Per germline, CDR1 LNHNV and CDR2 YYDKDF (reference sequence). The CDR3 is CATSRAWGVTHNSYEQYF. DNA of the CDR3: TGTGCCACCAGCAGAGCATGGGGGGTCACCCACAATTCCTACGAGCAGTACTTC.

The chain combines TRBV4-1 with TRBJ1-5, with D hard to call. Per germline, CDR1 MGHRA and CDR2 YSYEKL. The CDR3 extends over 15 amino acids. V was shortened by 1 base and J by 6 bases, with 13 bases between the two germline ends. The CDR3 DNA reads TGCGCCAGCAGCCAAGGAACCGGGGTATCTCAGCCCCAGCATTTT. As protein: CASSQGTGVSQPQHF.

In DNA, the CDR3 is TGCGCCAGCAGCGAGAGGACTAGCGGGAGTTACGGCGAGCAGTACTTC. As protein: CASSERTSGSYGEQYF. The chain is built from TRBV5-1 and TRBJ2-7; 13 nucleotides line up with TRBD2. Germline V CDR1 and CDR2: SGHRS, YFSETQ. The junction had 10 bases not matched to a gene; V was cut back by 4 bases and J by 6 bases. The CDR3 spans 16 residues.

The gene calls are TRBV11-3 and TRBJ2-2; D tentatively fits TRBD1 or TRBD2 (6 bases each). Germline loops: CDR1 SGHNT, CDR2 YENEEA. This CDR3 contains 15 residues. V gave up 2 bases and J gave up 3 bases, with 10 bases separating them. CDR3 sequence: CASSLRGVDTGELFF. In DNA, the CDR3 is TGTGCCAGCAGCTTAAGGGGGGTCGACACCGGGGAGCTGTTTTTT.

This chain joins TRBV5-1 and TRBJ2-2, with D possibly TRBD1 on 6 matching bases. Trimming pared 3 bases from V and 1 base from J, leaving 10 bases between. The germline V gene encodes CDR1 SGHRS and CDR2 YFSETQ. The CDR3 spans 15 residues. CDR3 amino acids: CASSYMTGNTGELFF. The CDR3 region has the DNA TGCGCCAGCAGCTATATGACAGGGAACACCGGGGAGCTGTTTTTT.

The chain employs TRBV4-1 and TRBJ2-5, with 8 bases identical to TRBD2. The V gene's germline CDR1 is MGHRA and CDR2 YSYEKL. The CDR3 has 13 amino acids. V shed 3 bases, J shed 5 bases, and the junction held 2 bases outside the gene matches. The CDR3 coding sequence is TGCGCCAGCAGCCACCCGGGAGGGGAGACCCAGTACTTC. Translating gives CASSHPGGETQYF.

The V call is TRBV9, the J call TRBJ2-5, with TRBD1 matching 8 bases. Trimming cost V 5 bases and J 1 base; bases outside gene matches: 7. CDR1 and CDR2 from the germline V gene are SGDLS and YYNGEE. The CDR3 sequence is 15 residues long. CDR3 DNA sequence: TGTGCCAGCAGTCCGACAGGGGCGCCCCAAGAGACCCAGTACTTC. Amino acids: CASSPTGAPQETQYF. The variable domain in full, with the rest retrieved from reference TRBV9 and TRBJ2-5, is DSGVTQTPKHLITATGQRVTLRCSPRSGDLSVYWYQQSLDQGLQFLIQYYNGEERAKGNILERFSAQQFPDLHSELNLSSLELGDSALYFCASSPTGAPQETQYFGPGTRLLVL.

This chain links TRBV27 with TRBJ1-1; D call uncertain. V lost 4 bases to trimming and J lost 0 bases, with 6 bases between them. The germline V gene encodes CDR1 MNHEY and CDR2 SMNVEV (reference sequence). CDR3 length: 13 residues. The CDR3 region is CASSYAMNTEAFF. The CDR3 DNA is TGTGCCAGCAGTTACGCCATGAACACTGAAGCTTTCTTT.

The rearrangement links TRBV7-8 to TRBJ1-6; D possibly corresponds to TRBD1 (5 bases). Trimming removed 5 bases at V and 7 bases at J, with 15 bases between. The CDR3 has 15 residues. Looked up from germline, CDR1 is SGHVS and CDR2 is FQNEAQ. CDR3 protein: CASSPPRQWNSPLHF. As DNA, the CDR3 is TGTGCCAGCAGCCCCCCTCGACAGTGGAATTCACCCCTCCACTTT.

The rearrangement links TRBV3-1 (or the pseudogene TRBV3-2) to TRBJ2-1; 8 positions agree with TRBD2. V was pared by 2 bases and J by 0 bases, with 9 bases of the junction left unmatched. The germline V gene encodes CDR1 LGHDT and CDR2 YNNKEL (reference sequence). The CDR3 consists of 18 residues. The CDR3 nucleotides are TGTGCCAGCAGCCAACGGCGGGAGGCCTTCAGCTCCTACAATGAGCAGTTCTTC. This gives the protein CASSQRREAFSSYNEQFF.